The T cell receptor beta chain described here comes from a study of T cell changes during pregnancy in multiple sclerosis (dated by TCRdb to the late 2010s). Broadly, across the study: In women with multiple sclerosis, the researchers looked at how the T cell repertoire shifted as pregnancy progressed.

A word on this clone: No antigen is known for it. No quality values exist for individual bases; no much larger clone is one base distant.

The CDR3 covers 14 residues, taking in both the cysteine and the phenylalanine. The kept DNA is CDR3 alone, 42 bases in frame from the first base. V was cut back by 5 bases and J by 5 bases, leaving a gap of 15 bases between them. CDR1 SGHTA and CDR2 FQGNSA are derived from the germline V gene. Libraries were constructed by the immunoSEQ multiplex PCR assay. TCRdb provides this immuneACCESS table in a form limited to in-frame rearrangements. Some clones are lacking; in checked studies, under half of them reflect an unresolved V gene, and why the rest are absent is not known. The sample yields about 85,000 clones; 91% were counted once. The ten most abundant clones make up approximately 2.5% of the sample.

This specimen was peripheral blood, taken in the first trimester of pregnancy. This TCR was sampled from a female donor with multiple sclerosis, enrolled in a pregnancy study. The rearranged segments are TRBV7-2 and TRBJ2-5, and possibly TRBD1, on 5 matching bases. CDR3 protein: CASSGGGRVETQYF. The nucleotide sequence reads TGTGCCAGCAGCGGCGGTGGCAGGGTGGAGACCCAGTACTTC.